The rows below give T cell receptor beta chains drawn from one sample of a study of shared clonotypes between healthy human individuals. Sequencing used immunoSEQ multiplex PCR; TCRdb keeps in-frame clones, though not all of them. Counted here are about 1 million clones, 65% to 80% occurring once; the ten biggest clones make up 1.4%. Sequenced material: memory CD4+ T cells sorted from blood. These receptors all come from a man younger than 35 in good health. Each CDR3 is given with its conserved first and last residue. Each record gives: D gene, clone size, J gene, V gene, CDR3 protein, CDR3 DNA. A D gene is named only where the DNA matches it firmly. Where a row states a size, it is once, few, many or the class of an expanded clone; other rows omit it.

D gene: NA; clone size: NA; J gene: TRBJ1-6; V gene: TRBV18; CDR3 protein: CASSPRVGDLSSYNSPLHF; CDR3 DNA: TGTGCCAGCTCACCACGCGTCGGCGATCTGAGCTCCTATAATTCACCCCTCCACTTT
D gene: TRBD1; clone size: NA; J gene: TRBJ2-3; V gene: TRBV30; CDR3 protein: CAWTANRGTTDTQYF; CDR3 DNA: TGTGCCTGGACCGCTAACAGGGGTACGACAGATACGCAGTATTTT
D gene: TRBD1; clone size: NA; J gene: TRBJ2-7; V gene: TRBV6-5; CDR3 protein: CATGPGTASYEQYF; CDR3 DNA: TGTGCCACTGGACCCGGGACAGCTTCCTACGAGCAGTACTTC
D gene: TRBD2; clone size: NA; J gene: TRBJ2-3; V gene: TRBV19; CDR3 protein: CASRTSGGVTDTQYF; CDR3 DNA: TGTGCCAGTAGGACTAGCGGGGGGGTCACAGATACGCAGTATTTT
D gene: NA; clone size: NA; J gene: TRBJ1-2; V gene: TRBV7-6; CDR3 protein: CASSLGVGRDGYTF; CDR3 DNA: TGTGCCAGCAGCTTAGGAGTAGGGCGGGATGGCTACACCTTC
D gene: NA; clone size: NA; J gene: TRBJ2-2; V gene: TRBV18; CDR3 protein: CASSPRLINTGELFF; CDR3 DNA: TGTGCCAGCTCACCACGACTGATAAACACCGGGGAGCTGTTTTTT
D gene: NA; clone size: NA; J gene: TRBJ2-5; V gene: TRBV18; CDR3 protein: CASSPGGWQETQYF; CDR3 DNA: TGTGCCAGCTCACCGGGGGGCTGGCAAGAGACCCAGTACTTC
D gene: NA; clone size: NA; J gene: TRBJ2-5; V gene: TRBV7-6; CDR3 protein: CASSRTEETQYF; CDR3 DNA: TGTGCCAGCAGCCGGACTGAAGAGACCCAGTACTTC
D gene: NA; clone size: few; J gene: TRBJ2-1; V gene: TRBV19; CDR3 protein: CASSIDLGSYNEQFF; CDR3 DNA: TGTGCCAGTAGTATAGATCTGGGGTCGTACAATGAGCAGTTCTTC
D gene: NA; clone size: once; J gene: TRBJ2-3; V gene: TRBV11-2; CDR3 protein: CASSLVGSPGDTQYF; CDR3 DNA: TGTGCCAGCAGCTTAGTAGGCAGCCCGGGAGATACGCAGTATTTT
D gene: NA; clone size: NA; J gene: TRBJ1-1; V gene: TRBV28; CDR3 protein: CASGSGLYTEAFF; CDR3 DNA: TGTGCCAGCGGTTCCGGTCTTTACACTGAAGCTTTCTTT
D gene: TRBD1; clone size: few; J gene: TRBJ2-3; V gene: TRBV27; CDR3 protein: CASSSGQGEYF; CDR3 DNA: TGTGCCAGCAGTTCAGGACAGGGGGAGTATTTT
D gene: NA; clone size: NA; J gene: TRBJ2-5; V gene: TRBV5-5; CDR3 protein: CASSPSGHSQETQYF; CDR3 DNA: TGTGCCAGCAGCCCAAGCGGACACAGCCAAGAGACCCAGTACTTC
D gene: NA; clone size: NA; J gene: TRBJ2-3; V gene: TRBV18; CDR3 protein: CASSPDATDTQYF; CDR3 DNA: TGTGCCAGCTCACCGGACGCCACAGATACGCAGTATTTT
D gene: NA; clone size: NA; J gene: TRBJ1-2; V gene: TRBV2; CDR3 protein: CASSGGPLIVVSNYGYTF; CDR3 DNA: TGTGCCAGCAGTGGTGGACCGCTAATCGTAGTGTCGAACTATGGCTACACCTTC
D gene: NA; clone size: NA; J gene: TRBJ2-4; V gene: TRBV2; CDR3 protein: CASSESGRAKNIQYF; CDR3 DNA: TGTGCCAGCAGTGAATCAGGGAGAGCCAAAAACATTCAGTACTTC
D gene: TRBD1; clone size: NA; J gene: TRBJ2-5; V gene: TRBV15; CDR3 protein: CATSRGQEALETQYF; CDR3 DNA: TGTGCCACCAGCAGGGGACAGGAGGCTCTGGAGACCCAGTACTTC
D gene: NA; clone size: NA; J gene: TRBJ2-3; V gene: TRBV29-1; CDR3 protein: CSVDSGTDTQYF; CDR3 DNA: TGCAGCGTTGATTCAGGGACAGATACGCAGTATTTT
D gene: TRBD1; clone size: once; J gene: TRBJ2-3; V gene: TRBV14; CDR3 protein: CASSFHRGSPTDTQYF; CDR3 DNA: TGTGCCAGCAGCTTTCACAGGGGATCCCCCACAGATACGCAGTATTTT
D gene: NA; clone size: NA; J gene: TRBJ2-7; V gene: TRBV6-6; CDR3 protein: CASSRGLNSYEQYF; CDR3 DNA: TGTGCCAGCAGCCGAGGTTTAAACTCCTACGAGCAGTACTTC
D gene: TRBD2; clone size: NA; J gene: TRBJ2-2; V gene: TRBV10-3; CDR3 protein: CAIGGTSAVGELFF; CDR3 DNA: TGTGCCATCGGGGGGACTAGCGCCGTCGGGGAGCTGTTTTTT
D gene: NA; clone size: NA; J gene: TRBJ2-1; V gene: TRBV11-2; CDR3 protein: CASSLAGTSYNEQFF; CDR3 DNA: TGTGCCAGCAGCTTAGCTGGTACTTCCTACAATGAGCAGTTCTTC
D gene: NA; clone size: NA; J gene: TRBJ1-1; V gene: TRBV5-4; CDR3 protein: CASSLNSLVAFF; CDR3 DNA: TGTGCCAGCAGCTTGAACAGCTTAGTAGCTTTCTTT
D gene: NA; clone size: NA; J gene: TRBJ2-7; V gene: TRBV2; CDR3 protein: CASTADRGKANEQYF; CDR3 DNA: TGTGCCAGCACCGCGGATCGGGGGAAAGCCAACGAGCAGTACTTC
D gene: TRBD1; clone size: NA; J gene: TRBJ1-2; V gene: TRBV19; CDR3 protein: CASSVGQGSYGYTF; CDR3 DNA: TGTGCCAGTAGTGTTGGACAGGGTTCCTATGGCTACACCTTC
D gene: TRBD2; clone size: NA; J gene: TRBJ2-2; V gene: TRBV5-1; CDR3 protein: CASSLKGLAGAGSLGTGELFF; CDR3 DNA: TGCGCCAGCAGCTTGAAGGGACTAGCGGGGGCCGGGAGTTTGGGGACCGGGGAGCTGTTTTTT
D gene: TRBD1; clone size: NA; J gene: TRBJ1-2; V gene: TRBV2; CDR3 protein: CATGQGNIHGYTF; CDR3 DNA: TGTGCCACCGGACAGGGGAATATCCATGGCTACACCTTC
D gene: NA; clone size: NA; J gene: TRBJ1-6; V gene: TRBV6-1; CDR3 protein: CASSERGRSSYNSPLHF; CDR3 DNA: TGTGCCAGCAGTGAACGGGGACGGAGCTCCTATAATTCACCCCTCCACTTT
D gene: TRBD2; clone size: NA; J gene: TRBJ2-1; V gene: TRBV10-3; CDR3 protein: CAISESLLAGGPVRNEQFF; CDR3 DNA: TGTGCCATCAGTGAGTCCTTGCTAGCGGGAGGGCCGGTTCGCAATGAGCAGTTCTTC
D gene: TRBD1; clone size: NA; J gene: TRBJ2-6; V gene: TRBV5-6; CDR3 protein: CASNQGTGKTGANVLTF; CDR3 DNA: TGTGCCAGCAACCAGGGGACAGGGAAAACTGGGGCCAACGTCCTGACTTTC
D gene: TRBD1; clone size: NA; J gene: TRBJ2-5; V gene: TRBV4-1; CDR3 protein: CASSQVQGVETQYF; CDR3 DNA: TGCGCCAGCAGCCAAGTACAGGGGGTGGAGACCCAGTACTTC
D gene: NA; clone size: few; J gene: TRBJ2-2; V gene: TRBV5-1; CDR3 protein: CASSFDTGYTGELFF; CDR3 DNA: TGCGCCAGCAGCTTTGACACAGGGTACACCGGGGAGCTGTTTTTT
D gene: NA; clone size: NA; J gene: TRBJ2-7; V gene: TRBV11-2; CDR3 protein: CASSSDRFSQYF; CDR3 DNA: TGTGCCAGCAGTTCGGACAGATTTTCGCAGTACTTC
D gene: TRBD2; clone size: once; J gene: TRBJ2-1; V gene: TRBV2; CDR3 protein: CASSRLAARNEQFF; CDR3 DNA: TGTGCCAGCAGTCGACTAGCGGCCCGGAATGAGCAGTTCTTC
D gene: TRBD1; clone size: NA; J gene: TRBJ2-7; V gene: TRBV5-5; CDR3 protein: CASSSGQGRSYEQYF; CDR3 DNA: TGTGCCAGCAGCTCAGGACAGGGGAGGTCCTACGAGCAGTACTTC
D gene: NA; clone size: once; J gene: TRBJ1-3; V gene: TRBV14; CDR3 protein: CASSQDVRKGSGNTIYF; CDR3 DNA: TGTGCCAGCAGCCAAGATGTACGGAAAGGCTCTGGAAACACCATATATTTT
D gene: TRBD1; clone size: NA; J gene: TRBJ1-1; V gene: TRBV5-1; CDR3 protein: CASSLDGQGDTEAFF; CDR3 DNA: TGCGCCAGCAGCTTGGACGGACAGGGAGACACTGAAGCTTTCTTT
D gene: TRBD1; clone size: NA; J gene: TRBJ2-3; V gene: TRBV5-8; CDR3 protein: CASSLDRGVDTQYF; CDR3 DNA: TGTGCCAGCAGCTTGGACAGGGGAGTAGATACGCAGTATTTT
D gene: NA; clone size: once; J gene: TRBJ1-6; V gene: TRBV6-9; CDR3 protein: CASSPGRVNSPLHF; CDR3 DNA: TGTGCCAGCAGTCCTGGACGGGTTAATTCACCCCTCCACTTT
D gene: TRBD2; clone size: NA; J gene: TRBJ2-2; V gene: TRBV9; CDR3 protein: CASRSGGSTGELFF; CDR3 DNA: TGTGCCAGCCGGTCGGGAGGGAGCACCGGGGAGCTGTTTTTT
D gene: TRBD2; clone size: NA; J gene: TRBJ2-7; V gene: TRBV7-9; CDR3 protein: CASSSGLAPREQYF; CDR3 DNA: TGTGCCAGCAGCTCAGGACTAGCGCCGAGGGAGCAGTACTTC
D gene: TRBD1; clone size: NA; J gene: TRBJ2-2; V gene: TRBV6-5; CDR3 protein: CASSFGTGYSTGELFF; CDR3 DNA: TGTGCCAGCAGTTTCGGGACAGGGTACTCTACCGGGGAGCTGTTTTTT
D gene: NA; clone size: NA; J gene: TRBJ2-1; V gene: TRBV7-2; CDR3 protein: CASSLQEGVGQFF; CDR3 DNA: TGTGCCAGCAGCTTACAGGAAGGGGTCGGGCAGTTCTTC
D gene: TRBD2; clone size: many; J gene: TRBJ2-7; V gene: TRBV7-2; CDR3 protein: CASSPWTSGSASPPYEQYF; CDR3 DNA: TGTGCCAGCAGCCCGTGGACTAGCGGGAGCGCCTCGCCCCCCTACGAGCAGTACTTC
D gene: TRBD1; clone size: NA; J gene: TRBJ1-1; V gene: TRBV23-1; CDR3 protein: CASSQSIDRDTEAFF; CDR3 DNA: TGCGCCAGCAGTCAATCGATAGACAGGGACACTGAAGCTTTCTTT
D gene: NA; clone size: few; J gene: TRBJ1-4; V gene: TRBV7-9; CDR3 protein: CASSIGQLATNEKLFF; CDR3 DNA: TGTGCCAGCAGCATAGGACAGCTTGCAACTAATGAAAAACTGTTTTTT
D gene: NA; clone size: NA; J gene: TRBJ1-5; V gene: TRBV30; CDR3 protein: CAWSVIGGNQPQHF; CDR3 DNA: TGTGCCTGGAGTGTTATAGGGGGGAATCAGCCCCAGCATTTT
D gene: NA; clone size: NA; J gene: TRBJ2-7; V gene: TRBV5-6; CDR3 protein: CASSFRALKMDEQYF; CDR3 DNA: TGTGCCAGCAGCTTCCGGGCCTTAAAGATGGACGAGCAGTACTTC
D gene: TRBD1; clone size: NA; J gene: TRBJ1-4; V gene: TRBV4-1; CDR3 protein: CASSQEGGGFEKLFF; CDR3 DNA: TGCGCCAGCAGCCAAGAGGGAGGGGGCTTTGAAAAACTGTTTTTT